This T cell receptor beta chain emerged from a study of vaccination and CD4 T cells after COVID-19. The CDR3 is 13 residues long. V gave up 6 bases and J gave up 5 bases; unmatched junction bases: 2. TCRdb fed the PCR reads into MiXCR, producing one record per CDR3 protein. The table lists around 19,000 distinct CDR3 sequences, 60% to 80% of them singletons, with just over 1% in the top ten. The sequence derives from a human donor who had recovered from COVID-19. This sequence joins TRBV12-3 or TRBV12-4 and TRBJ2-5; TRBD1 matches at 11 bases. Sequences were derived from CD4+ T cells from blood, sampled before SARS-CoV-2 vaccination. The CDR3 coding sequence is TGTGCCAGCAGACGGACAGGGGGCGAGACCCAGTACTTC. Its translation: CASRRTGGETQYF.